This T cell receptor beta chain originates from a study of blood T cell repertoires in COVID-19. Study-wide context: PBMCs, B-cell-depleted T cells, or T cells were the source of the cDNA or gDNA that made up the material.

Clones were sequenced by immunoSEQ multiplex PCR, and TCRdb holds only the in-frame ones, with some missing. This sample has about 100,000 clones, with approximately 87% found just once. This receptor was identified in a human donor in a cohort sampled during active COVID-19. The sequenced sample was peripheral blood.

CDR3 sequence reads: CASSLGQFTEAFF. The CDR3 DNA reads TGTGCCAGCAGCTTGGGGCAGTTCACTGAAGCTTTCTTT. The chain has TRBV5-6 and TRBJ1-1, with D hard to call. V was clipped by 0 bases and J by 4 bases, with 7 bases between them. Looked up from germline, CDR1 is SGHDT and CDR2 is YYEEEE. This CDR3 is built from 13 residues.